This record looks at one T cell receptor beta chain sequence and its context. Clones were sequenced by immunoSEQ multiplex PCR, and TCRdb holds only the in-frame ones, with some missing. The table includes fewer than 400,000 clones, roughly nine tenths detected once. This sample was included in a study of blood T cell repertoires in COVID-19. The wider study: Nucleic acid was either cDNA or gDNA, and it came from T cells, B-cell-depleted T cells, or PBMCs.

This CDR3 has 15 amino acids. Per germline, CDR1 MGHRA and CDR2 YSYEKL. The V gene lost 1 base and the J gene lost 1 base, with 10 bases spanning the gap. The cohort comprised adults aged about 18 to 100 years residing in about two dozen US areas. Self-reported history from a screening survey and questionnaire set each donor's cohort. The sequenced sample consisted of PBMCs or T cells enriched from blood (not recorded which). The receptor was isolated from a woman in her twenties or thirties who had been exposed to COVID-19. The genes are TRBV4-1 and TRBJ1-1, with unresolved D. The CDR3 reads CASSQGRPSNTEAFF. In nucleotides, the CDR3 is TGCGCCAGCAGCCAAGGGCGGCCGTCGAACACTGAAGCTTTCTTT.